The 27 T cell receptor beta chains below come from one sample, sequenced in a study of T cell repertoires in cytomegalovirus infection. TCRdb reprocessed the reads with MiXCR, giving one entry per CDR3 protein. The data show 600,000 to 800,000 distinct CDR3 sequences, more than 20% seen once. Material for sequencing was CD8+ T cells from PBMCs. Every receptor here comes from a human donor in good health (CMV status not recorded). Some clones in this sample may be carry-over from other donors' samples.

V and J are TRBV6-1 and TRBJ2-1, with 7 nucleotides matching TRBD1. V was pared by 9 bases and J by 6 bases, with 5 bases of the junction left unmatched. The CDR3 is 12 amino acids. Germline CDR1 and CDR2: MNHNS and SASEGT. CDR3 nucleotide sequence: TGTGCCAGTCAGGGGGTTCGCAATGAGCAGTTCTTC. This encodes CASQGVRNEQFF.

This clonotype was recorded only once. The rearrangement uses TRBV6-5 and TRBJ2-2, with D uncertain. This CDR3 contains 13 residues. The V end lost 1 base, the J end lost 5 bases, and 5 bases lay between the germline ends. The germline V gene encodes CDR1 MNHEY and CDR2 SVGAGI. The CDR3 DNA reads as TGTGCCAGCAGTTACTATAAGACCGGGGAGCTGTTTTTT. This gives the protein CASSYYKTGELFF.

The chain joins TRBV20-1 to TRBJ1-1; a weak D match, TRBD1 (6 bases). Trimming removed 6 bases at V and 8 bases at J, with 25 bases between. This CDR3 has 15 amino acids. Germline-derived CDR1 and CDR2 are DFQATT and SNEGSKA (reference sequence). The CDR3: CSAVGGRADLEEAFF. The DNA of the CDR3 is TGCAGTGCCGTGGGGGGGCGCGCTGACTTGGAGGAAGCTTTCTTT.

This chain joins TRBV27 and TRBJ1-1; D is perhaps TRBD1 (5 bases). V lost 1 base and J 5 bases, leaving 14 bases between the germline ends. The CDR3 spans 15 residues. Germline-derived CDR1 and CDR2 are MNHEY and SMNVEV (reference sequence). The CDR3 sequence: CASSLLGDGGTEAFF. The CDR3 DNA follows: TGTGCCAGCAGTTTATTGGGGGACGGGGGTACTGAAGCTTTCTTT.

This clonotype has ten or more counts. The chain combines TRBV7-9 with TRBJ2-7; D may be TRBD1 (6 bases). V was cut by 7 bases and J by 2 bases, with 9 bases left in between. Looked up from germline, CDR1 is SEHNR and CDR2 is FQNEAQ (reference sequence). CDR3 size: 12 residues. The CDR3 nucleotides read TGTGCCAGCACCCAGGGGACCTACGAGCAGTACTTC. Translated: CASTQGTYEQYF.

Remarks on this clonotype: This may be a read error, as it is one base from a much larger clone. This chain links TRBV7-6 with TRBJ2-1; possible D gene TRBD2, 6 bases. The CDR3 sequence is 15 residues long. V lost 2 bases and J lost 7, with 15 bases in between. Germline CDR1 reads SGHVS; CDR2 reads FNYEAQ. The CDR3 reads CASSLRLVVGNEQFF. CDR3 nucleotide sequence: TGTGCCAGCAGCTTAAGACTAGTGGTTGGGAATGAGCAGTTCTTC.

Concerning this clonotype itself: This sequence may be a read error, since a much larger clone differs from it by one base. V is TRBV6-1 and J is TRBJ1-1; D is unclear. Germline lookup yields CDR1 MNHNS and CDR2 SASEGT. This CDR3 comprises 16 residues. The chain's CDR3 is CVSRTETQDPHTEAFF. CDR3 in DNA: TGTGTCAGCCGCACCGAGACTCAAGATCCCCACACTGAAGCTTTCTTT.

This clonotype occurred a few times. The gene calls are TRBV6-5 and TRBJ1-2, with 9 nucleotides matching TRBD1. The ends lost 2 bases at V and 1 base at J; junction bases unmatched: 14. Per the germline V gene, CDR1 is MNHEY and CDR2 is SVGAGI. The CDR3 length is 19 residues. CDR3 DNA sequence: TGTGCCAGCAGTTACCGAACAGGGGGCGCCGGGTCCTATAACTATGGCTACACCTTC. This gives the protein CASSYRTGGAGSYNYGYTF.

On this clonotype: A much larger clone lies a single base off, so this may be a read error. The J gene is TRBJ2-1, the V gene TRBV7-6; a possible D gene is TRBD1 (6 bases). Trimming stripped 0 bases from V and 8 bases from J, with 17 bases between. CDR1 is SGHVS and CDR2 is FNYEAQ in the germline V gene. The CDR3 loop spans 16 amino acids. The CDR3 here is CASSLAFTGQYDEQFF. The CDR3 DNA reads TGTGCCAGCAGCTTAGCCTTCACAGGGCAGTACGATGAGCAGTTCTTC.

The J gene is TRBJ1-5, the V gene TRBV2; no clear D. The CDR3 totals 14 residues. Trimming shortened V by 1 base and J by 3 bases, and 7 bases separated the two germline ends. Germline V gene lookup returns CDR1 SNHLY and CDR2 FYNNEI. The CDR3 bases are TGTGCCAGCAGTGAAGGGCAGTACAATCAGCCCCAGCATTTT. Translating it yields CASSEGQYNQPQHF.

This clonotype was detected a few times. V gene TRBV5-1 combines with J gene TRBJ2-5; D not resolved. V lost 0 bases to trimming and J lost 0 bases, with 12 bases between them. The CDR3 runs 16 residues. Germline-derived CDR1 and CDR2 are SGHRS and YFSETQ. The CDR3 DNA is TGCGCCAGCAGCTTGGAGGCAGGAGATTACCAAGAGACCCAGTACTTC. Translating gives CASSLEAGDYQETQYF.

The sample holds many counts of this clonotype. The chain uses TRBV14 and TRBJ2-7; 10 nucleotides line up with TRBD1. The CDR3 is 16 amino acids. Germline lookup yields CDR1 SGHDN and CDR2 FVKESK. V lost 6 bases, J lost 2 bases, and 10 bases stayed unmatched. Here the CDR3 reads CASSQTGTGEAYEQYV. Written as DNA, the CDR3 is TGTGCCAGCAGTCAAACCGGGACAGGGGAAGCCTACGAGCAGTACGTC.

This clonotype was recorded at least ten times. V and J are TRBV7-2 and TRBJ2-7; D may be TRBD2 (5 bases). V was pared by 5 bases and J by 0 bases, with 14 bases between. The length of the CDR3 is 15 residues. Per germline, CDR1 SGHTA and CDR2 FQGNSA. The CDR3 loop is CASSRIERISYEQYF. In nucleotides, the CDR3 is TGTGCCAGCAGCCGCATCGAGCGGATCTCCTACGAGCAGTACTTC. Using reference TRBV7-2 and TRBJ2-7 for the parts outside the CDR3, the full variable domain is GAGVSQSPSNKVTEKGKDVELRCDPISGHTALYWYRQSLGQGLEFLIYFQGNSAPDKSGLPSDRFSAERTGGSVSTLTIQRTQQEDSAVYLCASSRIERISYEQYFGPGTRLTVT.

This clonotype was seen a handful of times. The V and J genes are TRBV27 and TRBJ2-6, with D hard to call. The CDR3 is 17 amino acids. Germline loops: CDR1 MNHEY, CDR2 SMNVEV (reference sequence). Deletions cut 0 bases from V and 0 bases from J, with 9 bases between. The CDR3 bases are TGTGCCAGCAGTTTATCGGGCCCGAACTCTGGGGCCAACGTCCTGACTTTC. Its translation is CASSLSGPNSGANVLTF.

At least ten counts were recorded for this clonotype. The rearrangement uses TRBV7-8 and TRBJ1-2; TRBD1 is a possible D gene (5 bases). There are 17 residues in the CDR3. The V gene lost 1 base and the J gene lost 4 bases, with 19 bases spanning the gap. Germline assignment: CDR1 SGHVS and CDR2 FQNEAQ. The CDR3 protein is CASSLGGETARIYGYTF. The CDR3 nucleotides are TGTGCCAGCAGCTTAGGGGGCGAGACAGCCCGGATCTATGGCTACACCTTC. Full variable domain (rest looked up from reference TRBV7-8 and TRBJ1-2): GAGVSQSPRYKVAKRGQDVALRCDPISGHVSLFWYQQALGQGPEFLTYFQNEAQLDKSGLPSDRFFAERPEGSVSTLKIQRTQQEDSAVYLCASSLGGETARIYGYTFGSGTRLTVV.

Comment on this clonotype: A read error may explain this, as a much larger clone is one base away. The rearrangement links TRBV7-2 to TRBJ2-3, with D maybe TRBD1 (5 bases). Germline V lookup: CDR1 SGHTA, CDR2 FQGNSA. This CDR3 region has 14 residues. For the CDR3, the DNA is TGTGCCAGCAGCCTCCTCGGCGGCACAGGTACGCAGTATTTT. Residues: CASSLLGGTGTQYF.

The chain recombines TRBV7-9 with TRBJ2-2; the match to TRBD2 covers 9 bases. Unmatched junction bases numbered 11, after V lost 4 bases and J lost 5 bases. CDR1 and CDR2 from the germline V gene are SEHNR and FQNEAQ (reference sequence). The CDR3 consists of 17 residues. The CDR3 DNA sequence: TGTGCCAGCAGCTCCCCCCCTAGCGGGGTTCGGACCGGGGAGCTGTTTTTT. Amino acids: CASSSPPSGVRTGELFF.

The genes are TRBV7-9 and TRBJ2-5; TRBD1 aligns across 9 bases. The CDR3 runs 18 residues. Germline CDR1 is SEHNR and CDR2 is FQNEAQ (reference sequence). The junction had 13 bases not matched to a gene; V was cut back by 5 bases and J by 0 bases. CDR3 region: CASSARRQGDPYQETQYF. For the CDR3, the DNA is TGTGCCAGCAGCGCGCGACGACAGGGGGACCCGTACCAAGAGACCCAGTACTTC.

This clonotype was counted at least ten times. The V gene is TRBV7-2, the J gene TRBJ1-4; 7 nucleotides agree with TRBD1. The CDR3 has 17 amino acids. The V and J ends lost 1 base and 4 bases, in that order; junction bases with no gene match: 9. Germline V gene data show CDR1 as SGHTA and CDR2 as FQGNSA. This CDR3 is CASSLGLRDSRNEKLFF. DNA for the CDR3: TGTGCCAGCAGCTTAGGGCTCAGGGACAGTCGTAATGAAAAACTGTTTTTT.

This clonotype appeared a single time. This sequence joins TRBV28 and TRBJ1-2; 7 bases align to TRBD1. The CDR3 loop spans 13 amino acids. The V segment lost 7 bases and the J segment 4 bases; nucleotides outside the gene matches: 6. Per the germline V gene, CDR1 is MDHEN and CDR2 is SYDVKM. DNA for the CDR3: TGTGCCAGCACCCGGACAGGTCCCTATGGCTACACCTTC. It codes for CASTRTGPYGYTF.

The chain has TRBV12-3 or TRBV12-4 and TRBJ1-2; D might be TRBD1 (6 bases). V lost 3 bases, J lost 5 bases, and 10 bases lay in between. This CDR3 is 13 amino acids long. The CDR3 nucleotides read TGTGCCAGCAGTTTGGGACACAAATATGGCTACACCTTC. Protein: CASSLGHKYGYTF.

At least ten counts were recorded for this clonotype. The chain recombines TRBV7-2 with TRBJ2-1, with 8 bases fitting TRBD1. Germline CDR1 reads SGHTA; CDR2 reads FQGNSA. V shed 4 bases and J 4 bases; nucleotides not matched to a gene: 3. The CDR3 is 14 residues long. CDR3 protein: CASSWDRRYNEQFF. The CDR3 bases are TGTGCCAGCAGCTGGGACAGGAGGTACAATGAGCAGTTCTTC.

CDR3 sequence: CASRFRTGGFEQYF. In nucleotides, the CDR3 is TGTGCCAGCCGATTTAGGACAGGGGGCTTCGAGCAGTACTTC. V and J are TRBV6-5 and TRBJ2-7; 11 nucleotides align to TRBD1. V dropped 8 bases and J dropped 6; count of bases not matched to a gene: 9. The length of the CDR3 is 14 residues. Germline CDR1 MNHEY, CDR2 SVGAGI.

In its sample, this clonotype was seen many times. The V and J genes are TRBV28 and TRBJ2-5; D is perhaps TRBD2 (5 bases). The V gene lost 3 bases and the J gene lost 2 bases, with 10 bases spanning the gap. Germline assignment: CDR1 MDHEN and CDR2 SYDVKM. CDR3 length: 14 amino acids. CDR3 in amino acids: CASSFEGEQETQYF. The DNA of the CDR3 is TGTGCCAGCAGTTTTGAGGGTGAACAAGAGACCCAGTACTTC.

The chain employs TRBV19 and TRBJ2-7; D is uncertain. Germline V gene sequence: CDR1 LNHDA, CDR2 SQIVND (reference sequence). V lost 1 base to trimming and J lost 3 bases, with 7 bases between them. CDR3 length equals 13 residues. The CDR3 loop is CASSIGPNYEQYF. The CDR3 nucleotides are TGTGCCAGTAGTATAGGACCGAACTACGAGCAGTACTTC.

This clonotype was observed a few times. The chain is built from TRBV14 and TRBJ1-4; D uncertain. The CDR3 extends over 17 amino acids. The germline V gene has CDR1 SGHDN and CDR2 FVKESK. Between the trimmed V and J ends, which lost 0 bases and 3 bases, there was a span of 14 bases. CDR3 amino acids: CASSQERRHNPNEKLFF. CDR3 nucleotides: TGTGCCAGCAGCCAAGAGAGGCGACACAATCCTAATGAAAAACTGTTTTTT. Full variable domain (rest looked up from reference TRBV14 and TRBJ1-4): EAGVTQFPSHSVIEKGQTVTLRCDPISGHDNLYWYRRVMGKEIKFLLHFVKESKQDESGMPNNRFLAERTGGTYSTLKVQPAELEDSGVYFCASSQERRHNPNEKLFFGSGTQLSVL.

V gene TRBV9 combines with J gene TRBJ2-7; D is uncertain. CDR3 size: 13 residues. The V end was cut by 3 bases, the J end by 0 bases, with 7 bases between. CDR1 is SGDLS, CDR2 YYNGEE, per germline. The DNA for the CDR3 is TGTGCCAGCAGCGCACCTAGCTCCTACGAGCAGTACTTC. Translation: CASSAPSSYEQYF.